This T cell receptor beta chain derives from a study of cytomegalovirus exposure and HLA in healthy donors (TCRdb year 2017). General notes on the study: According to an earlier analysis of a few hundred of the donors, about 190 million T cells yielded 117 million unique TCR beta sequences and 276 Gb of sequence data. Alongside the repertoire data, information on donor age, sex, ethnicity and CMV serostatus was compiled. A separate validation cohort of more than 100 different subjects was used in addition to the approximately 700-subject first cohort. In a later genetic analysis, genome-wide SNP genotypes for about three fifths of the roughly 670 donors were used, and that subset was treated as a discovery cohort. Typing coverage differed by locus: A, B, C, DRB1 and DQB1 were typed in about 629-640 donors, DQA1 in roughly 500, DPA1 in some 610, and DPB1 in just under 490. In an earlier analysis of more than 550 of the donors, high-throughput TCR beta sequencing was used to judge whether each TCR beta V gene segment behaved as functional or pseudogenic. Among roughly 400 genotyped donors of the cohort, an average of roughly 230,000 unique TCR beta nucleotide sequences was sequenced per donor, of which approximately 18% were non-productive. Of the 300 to 400 genotyped donors, approximately 83% fell in the genetic ancestry cluster associated with self-reported Caucasian donors. The later analysis used no new phenotypic data to find candidate immune exposures, relying instead on TCR beta sequences and their occurrence across donors. The study aimed to test whether signatures of past pathogen exposure could be identified by cataloging public T cell receptors. Roughly 300 gigabases of sequencing data and approximately 92 million unique TCR sequences made up an early release that covered fewer than 650 HLA-typed donors. In a later analysis, previously published TCR beta repertoires from more than 500 donors were re-analyzed and high-resolution HLA genotyping was added so that TCR occurrence patterns could be studied. HLA typing covered class I and class II loci at four-digit resolution. Because of strong linkage in the cohort, roughly five DR-DQ haplotypes were treated as single units for association and clustering. The study combined high-throughput TCR immunosequencing, statistical association of individual TCRs with disease status, and machine learning to predict cytomegalovirus infection status. Every discovery cohort repertoire had been produced on one sequencing platform. The T cell repertoires of around 670 subjects were profiled by immunosequencing and related to cytomegalovirus serostatus.

Trimming takes 4 bases off V and 8 bases off J; junction bases not matched to a gene: 7. The germline V gene encodes CDR1 SGHRS and CDR2 YFSETQ. CDR3 length: 14 amino acids, cysteine to phenylalanine. Just the 42-base CDR3 DNA is kept, in frame starting at base 1. The cohort comprised hundreds of healthy bone marrow donors. At the time of sampling, every cohort member was nominally healthy, though immune exposures that went unrecorded were likely present. The donor was CMV seropositive and belonged to the group of 250 to 300 seropositive cohort members. Each donor provided a peripheral blood sample, and peripheral blood mononuclear cells were used for TCR beta sequencing. The Qiagen DNeasy Blood Extraction Kit was used to extract genomic DNA from the blood cell samples. Preparation of the library involved the immunoSEQ multiplex PCR assay. For the multiplex PCR, a mixture combining 60 forward primers for TCR Vbeta segments and 13 reverse primers for TCR Jbeta segments was used. Amplification of the CDR3 region of rearranged TCR beta genes was performed with a multiplex PCR assay on genomic DNA. The amplified TCR beta libraries were sequenced on the Illumina HiSeq System as 87-base-pair reads. Regarding the original processing steps: In a later analysis, about 80 million unique TCR beta chains were counted across the approximately 620 repertoires, and roughly 9.9 million of these chains were shared by at least two donors. Raw reads were error-corrected and collapsed into unique sequences by a nearest-neighbor algorithm in which closely related sequences were merged to remove PCR and sequencing errors. To assign V, D and J gene segments, CDR3 sequences were aligned to IMGT reference sequences. For a sequence to be retained, a match of at least six nucleotides was required to both a V gene segment and a J gene segment. Rearrangements were classified as productive when the CDR3 lacked stop codons and remained in frame with V and J, and all other rearrangements were classified as non-productive. CDR3 was defined according to IMGT convention as the region running from the second conserved V-encoded cysteine to the conserved J-encoded phenylalanine. The earlier analysis of 500 to 650 of the donors excluded any sequence lacking an unambiguous match to a single V gene segment. An earlier analysis of fewer than 650 of the donors classified V segments as functional when productive rearrangements were above 56.7% and as segregating when the standard deviation between donors was above 5%. A statistical classification framework was built to diagnose cytomegalovirus status from the catalog of TCR beta chain sequences. In a later analysis, TCR nucleotide sequences were compared against IMGT/GENE-DB human TR gene sequences so that V and J genes could be assigned. Using the TCRdist pipeline, a later analysis assigned CDR3 sequences along with most-parsimonious VDJ recombination scenarios. In a later analysis, each TCR beta chain was defined by its CDR3 amino acid sequence together with its V-gene family, and reads without a unique V-gene family were excluded. To address suspected cross-contamination and a sequencing artifact, a later analysis removed under 600 highly shared, low-generation-probability nucleotide sequences. For each public chain, a later analysis derived a clonal expansion index from normalized ranks of inferred template counts within each repertoire. A later analysis computed generation probabilities with a VDJ recombination model fitted to out-of-frame rearrangements, and checked the results against IGoR. Hypergeometric tests were used in a later analysis to score TCR-TCR, TCR-HLA and TCR-CMV co-occurrence, with a repertoire-size bias correction applied to the TCR pairs. A later analysis estimated false discovery rates by permuting HLA or CMV assignments 20 times. In a later analysis, co-occurring TCRs were grouped using DBSCAN, and TCRdist sequence similarity was added for clustering within HLA-allele-positive subsets. Repertoires with fewer than 30,000 or more than 120,000 public chains, plus five repertoires with anomalous nucleotide sharing, were excluded from co-occurrence clustering. TCRdb stores this immuneACCESS table with in-frame sequences only. Part of the clones is absent; in the studies checked, under half of the shortfall reflects unresolved V genes, and no reason is known for the rest. The V and J calls and clone size are taken from that table; D and trimming were inferred from the DNA. For this sample there are roughly 120,000 clones; around 66% appear just once. The ten biggest clones cover roughly 8.3% of the sample.

This clone was detected once. Its antigen is currently not known. No qualities accompany the bases; no much larger clone lies one base away. The study at large found these results: In a later analysis, some 18,000 TCR beta sequences were associated with specific HLA alleles at a false discovery rate of 0.05. Strong co-occurrence of HLA alleles, especially DR and DQ, made assigning TCR associations to individual alleles difficult. In a later analysis, most CMV-associated TCR beta chains were found to appear HLA-restricted, with HLA associations seemingly driven largely by CMV exposure. The cohort was sequenced for TCR beta chains only, and without alpha or paired-chain data the features that could be detected were limited. A further reported finding was that TCR beta sequences accurately predicted the HLA-A and HLA-B alleles for most subjects in the first cohort. Because counts were too low, seventeen rarely observed V segments, including chromosome 9 orphons, were excluded from the earlier analysis of 587 of the donors. The classifier was reported to diagnose cytomegalovirus status with high specificity and sensitivity in both the original cohort and the validation cohort. Three of the identified cytomegalovirus-associated TCR beta chains were confirmed in vitro to be specific for cytomegalovirus antigens. In a later analysis, HLA-associated TCR beta chains were found to be more clonally expanded and to have lower generation probabilities than equally common non-associated chains. According to a later analysis, TCR association rates differed among HLA loci, with DRB1 alleles showing the most associated TCRs and HLA-C alleles showing the fewest. The study listed 170 or so TCR beta chains as associated with cytomegalovirus. A later analysis reported that several top co-occurrence clusters appeared linked to parvovirus B19, influenza, CMV and Epstein-Barr virus. The authors suggested that the approach could potentially be extended to other disease states and immunological phenotypes. An association between a missense DCLRE1C variant and V-gene and J-gene trimming of TCR beta chains was found in a later genetic analysis and replicated in an independent cohort. Most TCR sequences were observed very rarely across donors, whereas some public TCRs were present in many individuals. Because HLA typing was missing for some donors at each locus, association tests included only the typed subset. Broadly in line with IMGT annotations, most TCR beta V segments showed up in productive rearrangements about 87% or about 30% of the time in an earlier analysis of 587 of the donors. The sequencing pipeline was judged likely to have produced a cluster of highly shared sequence variants as a technical artifact. The 87-base-pair reads could not distinguish some IMGT-functional V segments, including TRBV6-2 and TRBV6-3, so those segments were excluded. Correlated functional status among segregating V segments might be attributable to linkage disequilibrium, but an unknown experimental factor could not be ruled out. Sequencing depth was assumed to be roughly uniform across donors in the presence/absence analyses, though that assumption may not hold. CMV serostatus was the only immune exposure information available for the cohort. A later genetic analysis reported fewer N-insertions in productive TCRs among donors in an Asian-associated ancestry cluster than the roughly 700-donor mean.

The V gene is TRBV5-1 and the J gene is TRBJ2-2; a stretch of 8 junction bases matches TRBD1. This clonotype was obtained from a man aged 18 to 30 in good health and CMV-seropositive. Specimen: PBMCs. DNA sequence: TGCGCCAGCAGCGGGGACAGGCGCGGAGGGGAGCTGTTTTTT. It specifies CASSGDRRGGELFF. The variable domain in full, with residues beyond the CDR3 obtained from the reference TRBV5-1 and TRBJ2-2 genes, is KAGVTQTPRYLIKTRGQQVTLSCSPISGHRSVSWYQQTPGQGLQFLFEYFSETQRNKGNFPGRFSGRQFSNSRSEMNVSTLELGDSALYLCASSGDRRGGELFFGEGSRLTVL.